Below, 31 T cell receptor beta chains from the same sample are listed, as sequenced in a study of T-cell memory formation after mild COVID-19. TCRdb fed the 5' RACE reads into MiXCR, producing one record per CDR3 protein. The data show more than 300,000 distinct CDR3 sequences, approximately 14% seen once. Sequencing input: PBMCs or a T cell subset sorted from them (not recorded which). These receptors were obtained from a young man who had mild COVID-19 (a few samples of this study predate the infection). Cell type and time point are not known.

This clonotype occurred many times. The chain links TRBV4-3 to TRBJ2-7; D is undetermined. Germline V gene data show CDR1 as LGHNA and CDR2 as YSLEER. The CDR3 runs to 15 residues. V was shortened by 1 base and J by 0 bases, with 10 bases between the two germline ends. The CDR3 spells CASSQVGGSSYEQYF. DNA of the CDR3: TGCGCCAGCAGCCAAGTTGGCGGAAGCTCCTACGAGCAGTACTTC.

This clonotype was found a few times. The V gene is TRBV12-3 or TRBV12-4, the J gene TRBJ2-7; the match to TRBD2 covers 8 bases. Trimming removed 7 bases from V and 3 bases from J; junction bases left unmatched: 8. The CDR3 runs to 14 residues. CDR3 DNA: TGTGCCAGCACCAGAGCGGGGGAGGACTACGAGCAGTACTTC. Protein product: CASTRAGEDYEQYF.

This chain joins TRBV7-3 and TRBJ2-2; D might be TRBD1 (6 bases). V was trimmed by 5 bases and J by 4 bases, leaving 14 bases between them. This CDR3 has 15 amino acids. The germline gives CDR1 SGHTA, CDR2 FQGTGA. The CDR3 region is CASSRGSVGTGELFF. The CDR3 DNA sequence: TGTGCCAGCAGCAGGGGGAGTGTTGGCACCGGGGAGCTGTTTTTT.

V is TRBV12-3 or TRBV12-4 and J is TRBJ2-1; the D gene could be TRBD1 or TRBD2 (5 bases each). V was cut by 5 bases and J by 2 bases, with 10 bases left in between. This CDR3 is 14 amino acids long. CDR3 DNA sequence: TGTGCCAGCAGTGCCGGGGACGCCTACAATGAGCAGTTCTTC. Translation gives CASSAGDAYNEQFF.

This clonotype was seen at least ten times. The chain joins TRBV7-2 to TRBJ2-3; D not resolved. The V gene's germline CDR1 is SGHTA and CDR2 FQGNSA. The CDR3 runs to 16 residues. The V end lost 5 bases, the J end lost 1 base, and 16 bases lay between the germline ends. CDR3 loop: CASSPGHTSGTDTQYF. CDR3 nucleotides: TGTGCCAGCAGCCCTGGGCATACCTCTGGCACAGATACGCAGTATTTT.

This clonotype has at least ten counts. The rearrangement uses TRBV10-2 and TRBJ2-1; 9 bases agree with TRBD1. Per germline, CDR1 WSHSY and CDR2 SAAADI. CDR3 length equals 13 residues. V shed 5 bases, J shed 7 bases, and the junction held 3 bases outside the gene matches. DNA of the CDR3: TGCGCCAGCAGTCCGGGGACAGGGAATGAGCAGTTCTTC. It specifies CASSPGTGNEQFF.

The table lists this clonotype with many counts. The chain couples TRBV20-1 to TRBJ2-7, with 7 bases identical to TRBD2. Germline values: CDR1 DFQATT, CDR2 SNEGSKA (reference sequence). With V trimmed by 5 bases and J by 0 bases, 4 bases remained unmatched. The CDR3 length is 13 residues. The CDR3 loop is CSASGGSSYEQYV. CDR3 sequence (DNA): TGCAGTGCTTCCGGGGGGAGCTCCTACGAGCAGTACGTC.

The chain links TRBV12-3 or TRBV12-4 to TRBJ2-7; D is possibly TRBD1 (5 bases). This CDR3 spans 13 amino acids. Trimming pared 7 bases from V and 5 bases from J, leaving 15 bases between. The CDR3 DNA reads TGTGCCAGCAATAGGTGGGGCAGCGACGAGCAGTACTTC. It yields the protein CASNRWGSDEQYF.

This clonotype was found a few times. The V gene is TRBV20-1, the J gene TRBJ2-7; tentatively, D is TRBD2 (5 bases). Trimming cost V 0 bases and J 0 bases, with 18 bases left between them. The germline CDR1 and CDR2 sequences are DFQATT and SNEGSKA (reference sequence). CDR3 length: 17 residues. The CDR3 region has the DNA TGCAGTGCTAGAGATCAAGGAGGACCCCGAATCTCCTACGAGCAGTACTTC. This gives the protein CSARDQGGPRISYEQYF.

V is TRBV7-2 and J is TRBJ1-1; TRBD1 matches 8 bases. The V and J ends lost 7 bases and 4 bases, in that order; junction bases with no gene match: 5. The CDR3 sequence is 13 residues long. The germline V gene has CDR1 SGHTA and CDR2 FQGNSA. The CDR3 region is CASIGQGSTEAFF. CDR3 in DNA: TGTGCCAGCATAGGACAGGGCTCCACTGAAGCTTTCTTT.

The chain is built from TRBV11-2 and TRBJ1-3, with D perhaps matching TRBD1 (6 bases). Germline CDR1 is SGHAT and CDR2 is FQNNGV. The length of the CDR3 is 17 residues. Trimming pared 4 bases from V and 0 bases from J, leaving 16 bases between. DNA of the CDR3: TGTGCCAGCAGCTCCTTTCGGACAGACATCTCTGGAAACACCATATATTTT. Translating it yields CASSSFRTDISGNTIYF.

The rearrangement links TRBV7-2 to TRBJ1-3; D is unclear. The CDR3 spans 13 residues. V lost 1 base and J 11 bases, leaving 12 bases between the germline ends. Looked up from germline, CDR1 is SGHTA and CDR2 is FQGNSA. The DNA for the CDR3 is TGTGCCAGCAGCTTAGAAACCCGACGAGCCATATATTTT. It is translated as CASSLETRRAIYF. Together with reference TRBV7-2 and TRBJ1-3, the CDR3 gives the full variable domain: GAGVSQSPSNKVTEKGKDVELRCDPISGHTALYWYRQSLGQGLEFLIYFQGNSAPDKSGLPSDRFSAERTGGSVSTLTIQRTQQEDSAVYLCASSLETRRAIYFGEGSWLTVV.

The J gene is TRBJ1-2, the V gene TRBV7-2; 10 nucleotides match TRBD1. Trimming removed 1 base from V and 2 bases from J; junction bases left unmatched: 1. The CDR3 has 15 amino acids. The germline gives CDR1 SGHTA, CDR2 FQGNSA. CDR3: CASSLEGQGNYGYTF. In DNA form, the CDR3 reads TGTGCCAGCAGCTTAGAGGGACAGGGGAACTATGGCTACACCTTC.

At least ten counts were recorded for this clonotype. The CDR3 protein is CASSFGVDYNEQFF. For the CDR3, the DNA is TGTGCCAGCAGCTTCGGGGTGGACTACAATGAGCAGTTCTTC. The chain employs TRBV7-2 and TRBJ2-1, with a possible D match to TRBD2 (5 bases). Trimming removed 3 bases at V and 3 bases at J, with 9 bases between. The V gene's germline CDR1 is SGHTA and CDR2 FQGNSA. This CDR3 comprises 14 residues. The full variable domain, with the rest looked up from reference TRBV7-2 and TRBJ2-1, is GAGVSQSPSNKVTEKGKDVELRCDPISGHTALYWYRQSLGQGLEFLIYFQGNSAPDKSGLPSDRFSAERTGGSVSTLTIQRTQQEDSAVYLCASSFGVDYNEQFFGPGTRLTVL.

This clonotype was found a few times. The rearrangement links TRBV6-1 to TRBJ2-1; TRBD1 is a possible D gene (5 bases). The CDR3 has 15 residues. Germline V gene data show CDR1 as MNHNS and CDR2 as SASEGT. The V end lost 6 bases, the J end lost 4 bases, and 16 bases lay between the germline ends. The CDR3 DNA is TGTGCCAGCAGAACCCGTAGGGGTTTTTACAATGAGCAGTTCTTC. Its protein product is CASRTRRGFYNEQFF.

This clonotype was seen more than once but under ten times. The J gene is TRBJ2-2, the V gene TRBV5-1; D is perhaps TRBD1 (6 bases). The CDR3 contains 16 residues. Germline assignment: CDR1 SGHRS and CDR2 YFSETQ. V was clipped by 7 bases and J by 5 bases, with 21 bases between them. The CDR3 loop is CASRLPRTDITGELFF. As DNA, the CDR3 is TGCGCCAGCCGATTACCAAGGACAGATATAACCGGGGAGCTGTTTTTT.

This chain joins TRBV5-1 and TRBJ2-1, with D possibly matching TRBD2 (7 bases). Germline values: CDR1 SGHRS, CDR2 YFSETQ. The V and J ends lost 0 bases and 2 bases respectively, with 12 bases between them. The CDR3 has 16 amino acids. CDR3 sequence: CASSLVARGPYNEQFF. DNA for the CDR3: TGCGCCAGCAGCTTGGTAGCGCGGGGGCCCTACAATGAGCAGTTCTTC. Complete variable domain (other parts from reference TRBV5-1 and TRBJ2-1): KAGVTQTPRYLIKTRGQQVTLSCSPISGHRSVSWYQQTPGQGLQFLFEYFSETQRNKGNFPGRFSGRQFSNSRSEMNVSTLELGDSALYLCASSLVARGPYNEQFFGPGTRLTVL.

This clonotype was detected only a few times. The chain combines TRBV12-3 or TRBV12-4 with TRBJ2-2; 8 bases agree with TRBD2. This CDR3 region has 15 residues. With V trimmed by 6 bases and J by 7 bases, 10 bases remained unmatched. CDR3 region: CASSRGGLRNGELFF. In DNA form, the CDR3 reads TGTGCCAGCAGCCGGGGGGGCCTACGGAACGGGGAGCTGTTTTTT.

This clonotype showed up many times. This sequence joins TRBV28 and TRBJ2-1; D remains ambiguous. This CDR3 comprises 10 residues. Germline-derived CDR1 and CDR2 are MDHEN and SYDVKM. V was pared by 3 bases and J by 6 bases, with 0 bases between. This CDR3 reads CASSFNEQFF. In nucleotides, the CDR3 is TGTGCCAGCAGTTTCAATGAGCAGTTCTTC.

There are a few counts of this clonotype. The rearrangement uses TRBV7-9 and TRBJ1-2, with TRBD1 matching over 8 bases. Germline CDR1 SEHNR, CDR2 FQNEAQ (reference sequence). Unmatched junction bases numbered 6, after V lost 1 base and J lost 8 bases. The CDR3 covers 14 residues. DNA of the CDR3: TGTGCCAGCAGCTTAGACCAGGGGGCGCCCGGCTACACCTTC. Protein product: CASSLDQGAPGYTF.

A few counts support this clonotype. The genes are TRBV6-1 and TRBJ2-2; 8 nucleotides line up with TRBD1. The CDR3 totals 14 residues. The germline CDR1 and CDR2 sequences are MNHNS and SASEGT. Unmatched junction bases numbered 2, after V lost 4 bases and J lost 4 bases. CDR3 loop: CASSGTGPTGELFF. CDR3 DNA sequence: TGTGCCAGCAGTGGGACAGGGCCCACCGGGGAGCTGTTTTTT.

The table lists this clonotype with many counts. This chain links TRBV7-6 with TRBJ2-2, with D possibly being TRBD1 or TRBD2 (5 bases each). Germline CDR1 and CDR2: SGHVS and FNYEAQ. The CDR3 loop spans 16 amino acids. With 3 bases removed from V and 0 bases from J, the gap between germline ends came to 11 bases. The CDR3 is CASSFVRDPNTGELFF. CDR3 nucleotide sequence: TGTGCCAGCAGCTTTGTGAGGGACCCGAACACCGGGGAGCTGTTTTTT. Combining the CDR3 with reference TRBV7-6 and TRBJ2-2 gives the whole variable domain GAGVSQSPRYKVTKRGQDVALRCDPISGHVSLYWYRQALGQGPEFLTYFNYEAQQDKSGLPNDRFSAERPEGSISTLTIQRTEQRDSAMYRCASSFVRDPNTGELFFGEGSRLTVL.

The table lists this clonotype with a few counts. At one end, the junction sequence differs from germline, possibly due to a read error. The chain couples TRBV5-6 to TRBJ2-1; possibly TRBD2 for D (6 bases). There are 14 residues in the CDR3. The germline CDR1 and CDR2 sequences are SGHDT and YYEEEE. The CDR3 is CASSGGTVYIEQFF. For the CDR3, the DNA is TGTGCCAGCAGCGGGGGGACGGTGTACATTGAGCAGTTCTTC.

The genes are TRBV6-4 and TRBJ2-7; tentative D call: TRBD2 (5 bases). V was pared by 8 bases and J by 6 bases, with 17 bases between. The length of the CDR3 is 13 residues. Germline-derived CDR1 and CDR2 are MRHNA and SNTAGT. The CDR3 nucleotides read TGTGCCAGCCTCGAGGGTGGCGCGGCCGAGCAGTACGTC. This translates into CASLEGGAAEQYV.

The table lists this clonotype with many counts. V usage is TRBV9 and J usage is TRBJ2-3, with TRBD2 matching over 11 bases. Germline assignment: CDR1 SGDLS and CDR2 YYNGEE. V trimming: 0 bases; J trimming: 4 bases; junction bases outside the gene matches: 7. CDR3 length: 17 residues. CDR3 residues: CASSVAGSGGAADTQYF. For the CDR3, the DNA is TGTGCCAGCAGCGTAGCGGGTAGCGGGGGGGCCGCAGATACGCAGTATTTT.

This clonotype was observed a few times. The chain couples TRBV5-1 to TRBJ2-1; 8 bases agree with TRBD2. Trimming cost V 2 bases and J 4 bases; bases outside gene matches: 2. The V gene's germline CDR1 is SGHRS and CDR2 YFSETQ. There are 14 residues in the CDR3. The CDR3 is CASSFAGGYNEQFF. The CDR3 DNA reads TGCGCCAGCAGCTTTGCGGGGGGATACAATGAGCAGTTCTTC. Supplemented by reference TRBV5-1 and TRBJ2-1, the full variable domain reads KAGVTQTPRYLIKTRGQQVTLSCSPISGHRSVSWYQQTPGQGLQFLFEYFSETQRNKGNFPGRFSGRQFSNSRSEMNVSTLELGDSALYLCASSFAGGYNEQFFGPGTRLTVL.

The chain couples TRBV4-3 to TRBJ1-5; D perhaps matches TRBD1 (5 bases). CDR1 is LGHNA, CDR2 YSLEER, per germline. Trimming stripped 1 base from V and 0 bases from J, with 10 bases between. This CDR3 comprises 16 residues. CDR3 in DNA: TGCGCCAGCAGCCAAGGAGGGGCAGATAGCAATCAGCCCCAGCATTTT. This sequence encodes CASSQGGADSNQPQHF.

V and J are TRBV6-5 and TRBJ1-4, with 10 bases fitting TRBD1. The CDR3 is made up of 14 amino acids. V was clipped by 6 bases and J by 8 bases; unmatched bases: 6. Germline V gene data show CDR1 as MNHEY and CDR2 as SVGAGI. The CDR3 region is CASRGTGVREKLFF. Written as DNA, the CDR3 is TGTGCCAGCAGGGGGACAGGGGTTCGGGAAAAACTGTTTTTT.

There are a few counts of this clonotype. The chain carries TRBV20-1 and TRBJ1-2; D possibly corresponds to TRBD1 (5 bases). Trimming stripped 2 bases from V and 2 bases from J, with 9 bases between. The length of the CDR3 is 13 residues. In germline, CDR1 is DFQATT, CDR2 SNEGSKA (reference sequence). The CDR3 bases are TGCAGTGCTAGAAAAGGGGAAAACTATGGCTACACCTTC. As protein: CSARKGENYGYTF.

This clonotype was counted many times. In nucleotides, the CDR3 is TGTGCCAGCGGCCACAGGGAGAACTATGGCTACACCTTC. It yields the protein CASGHRENYGYTF. This sequence joins TRBV9 and TRBJ1-2; the D gene is possibly TRBD1 (6 bases). Between the trimmed V and J ends, which lost 7 bases and 2 bases, there was a span of 12 bases. This CDR3 has 13 amino acids. Germline CDR1 SGDLS, CDR2 YYNGEE.

This sequence joins TRBV4-1 and TRBJ2-5; 7 bases line up with TRBD2. Trimming removed 4 bases from V and 2 bases from J; junction bases left unmatched: 4. Germline V gene data show CDR1 as MGHRA and CDR2 as YSYEKL. There are 14 residues in the CDR3. The CDR3 region has the DNA TGCGCCAGCAGCCGAGCGGGGTTACAAGAGACCCAGTACTTC. Translation: CASSRAGLQETQYF.